These 20 T cell receptor beta chains were sequenced from one sample in a study of blood T cell repertoires in COVID-19. Sequenced by immunoSEQ multiplex PCR; TCRdb stores in-frame clones only, minus some. This table has approximately 200,000 clones, around 80% appearing once. Input material: PBMCs or T cells enriched from blood (not recorded which). The receptors were sampled from a woman in her thirties or forties with acute COVID-19.

The table lists this clone with many counts. The genes are TRBV9 and TRBJ2-6; 9 bases fit TRBD1. Germline CDR1 reads SGDLS; CDR2 reads YYNGEE. V gave up 2 bases and J gave up 6 bases; unmatched junction bases: 6. CDR3 size: 16 residues. CDR3 region: CASSVTRQGEANVLTF. The CDR3 DNA is TGTGCCAGCAGCGTGACTCGACAGGGGGAGGCCAACGTCCTGACTTTC.

The chain has TRBV11-3 and TRBJ2-3, with TRBD1 as a possible D gene (5 bases). This CDR3 region has 12 residues. Trimming took off 2 bases at V and 6 bases at J, with 6 bases between the two ends. Germline V CDR1 and CDR2: SGHNT, YENEEA. CDR3 in DNA: TGTGCCAGCAGCTTAACAGGTGATACGCAGTATTTT. Residues: CASSLTGDTQYF. Complete variable domain (other parts from reference TRBV11-3 and TRBJ2-3): EAGVVQSPRYKIIEKKQPVAFWCNPISGHNTLYWYLQNLGQGPELLIRYENEEAVDDSQLPKDRFSAERLKGVDSTLKIQPAELGDSAVYLCASSLTGDTQYFGPGTRLTVL.

J is TRBJ2-7 and V is TRBV15, with 8 bases identical to TRBD1. The CDR3 totals 13 residues. Per germline, CDR1 LNHNV and CDR2 YYDKDF (reference sequence). Trimming at V came to 8 bases and at J to 3 bases, leaving 6 bases not matched to a gene. The CDR3 DNA reads TGTGCCACCCGCCGGACAGGGCTCTACGAGCAGTACTTC. Translated, it gives CATRRTGLYEQYF.

This clone turned up a few times. This rearrangement joins TRBV19 to TRBJ2-1, with 13 bases fitting TRBD2. Looked up from germline, CDR1 is LNHDA and CDR2 is SQIVND (reference sequence). This CDR3 spans 16 amino acids. Trimming at V came to 3 bases and at J to 7 bases, leaving 6 bases not matched to a gene. CDR3 nucleotides: TGTGCCAGTAGTATCGGACTAGCGGGAGCCTCTAATGAGCAGTTCTTC. This encodes CASSIGLAGASNEQFF.

The V and J genes are TRBV6-5 and TRBJ2-4, with a possible D match to TRBD2 (6 bases). CDR3 size: 14 residues. The ends were cut back, 2 bases at V and 5 bases at J, with 10 bases in the middle. Germline V gene data show CDR1 as MNHEY and CDR2 as SVGAGI. The CDR3 region is CASSYRGGENIQYF. The CDR3 nucleotides read TGTGCCAGCAGTTACCGGGGAGGAGAAAACATTCAGTACTTC.

The CDR3 DNA sequence: TGTGCCAGCAGTGGCGGACTAGCGGGAAGAACAGATACGCAGTATTTT. It specifies CASSGGLAGRTDTQYF. The rearrangement joins TRBV7-3 to TRBJ2-3, with 12 nucleotides matching TRBD2. V was clipped by 6 bases and J by 3 bases; unmatched bases: 7. CDR1 and CDR2 (germline): SGHTA, FQGTGA. The CDR3 extends over 16 amino acids. The variable domain in full, with the rest retrieved from reference TRBV7-3 and TRBJ2-3, is GAGVSQTPSNKVTEKGKYVELRCDPISGHTALYWYRQSLGQGPEFLIYFQGTGAADDSGLPNDRFFAVRPEGSVSTLKIQRTERGDSAVYLCASSGGLAGRTDTQYFGPGTRLTVL.

Only a few counts were recorded for this clone. The CDR3: CASSGDDRGPNSPLHF. In DNA form, the CDR3 reads TGCGCCAGCAGTGGTGATGACAGGGGGCCAAATTCACCCCTCCACTTT. This chain joins TRBV5-1 and TRBJ1-6; 10 bases align to TRBD1. Germline trimming cut 5 bases from V and 7 bases from J; bases unmatched to any gene: 9. The length of the CDR3 is 16 residues. Germline-derived CDR1 and CDR2 are SGHRS and YFSETQ.

Remarks on this clone: This sample includes further DNA sequences coding for the same CDR3. This rearrangement joins TRBV7-2 to TRBJ1-6; the D is unclear. Per germline, CDR1 SGHTA and CDR2 FQGNSA. The CDR3 is 13 residues long. The V gene lost 2 bases and the J gene lost 8 bases, with 7 bases spanning the gap. The CDR3 loop reads CASSLTGDSPLHF. The CDR3 DNA follows: TGTGCCAGCAGCTTAACCGGAGATTCACCCCTCCACTTT.

This chain connects TRBV27 to TRBJ1-6; 8 bases fit TRBD1. The CDR3 runs to 17 residues. The V gene end was trimmed by 5 bases and the J gene end by 9 bases; junction bases not matched to a gene: 15. CDR1 is MNHEY, CDR2 SMNVEV, per germline (reference sequence). CDR3 DNA: TGTGCCAGCAGTCCACCCGGACAGGGAGGATTGGGTTCACCCCTCCACTTT. This codes for CASSPPGQGGLGSPLHF.

The V gene is TRBV19, the J gene TRBJ1-5, with 7 bases fitting TRBD1. V shed 5 bases, J shed 1 base, and the junction held 11 bases outside the gene matches. Germline CDR1 LNHDA, CDR2 SQIVND (reference sequence). The CDR3 length is 17 residues. The CDR3 loop is CASSLDSTGASNQPQHF. In DNA form, the CDR3 reads TGTGCCAGTAGTCTGGACTCAACAGGGGCCAGCAATCAGCCCCAGCATTTT.

The chain carries TRBV10-3 and TRBJ1-2; 9 nucleotides line up with TRBD1. The CDR3 contains 18 residues. Germline values: CDR1 ENHRY, CDR2 SYGVKD. V lost 0 bases to trimming and J lost 0 bases; unmatched junction nucleotides: 8. The CDR3 is CAISESKGQGAANYGYTF. The CDR3 coding sequence is TGTGCCATCAGTGAGTCGAAGGGACAGGGTGCAGCTAACTATGGCTACACCTTC.

The chain couples TRBV19 to TRBJ2-5; TRBD2 aligns across 12 bases. CDR3 length: 16 amino acids. CDR1 is LNHDA and CDR2 is SQIVND in the germline V gene (reference sequence). After removal of 3 bases from V and 2 bases from J, the junction contained 4 bases not matched to a gene. The CDR3 DNA sequence: TGTGCCAGTAGTATCTCAACTAGCGGGGGGCAAGAGACCCAGTACTTC. This gives the protein CASSISTSGGQETQYF. The whole variable domain, remainder taken from reference TRBV19 and TRBJ2-5, is DGGITQSPKYLFRKEGQNVTLSCEQNLNHDAMYWYRQDPGQGLRLIYYSQIVNDFQKGDIAEGYSVSREKKESFPLTVTSAQKNPTAFYLCASSISTSGGQETQYFGPGTRLLVL.

CDR3: CASSRGQAASTDTQYF. CDR3 nucleotides: TGCGCCAGCAGCCGGGGACAGGCCGCTAGCACAGATACGCAGTATTTT. The chain links TRBV5-1 to TRBJ2-3; TRBD1 matches 8 bases. Germline V gives CDR1 SGHRS, CDR2 YFSETQ. CDR3 length: 16 residues. V shed 4 bases, J shed 0 bases, and the junction held 7 bases outside the gene matches.

The rearrangement joins TRBV11-3 to TRBJ2-7, with D tentatively TRBD1 (6 bases). The CDR3 sequence is 13 residues long. V was cut by 5 bases and J by 3 bases, with 11 bases left in between. Germline V gene lookup returns CDR1 SGHNT and CDR2 YENEEA. The CDR3 loop is CASSRDTDYEQYF. CDR3 coding DNA: TGTGCCAGCAGCCGGGACACCGACTACGAGCAGTACTTC.

The rearrangement joins TRBV11-2 to TRBJ1-1, with D possibly being TRBD1 (6 bases). CDR1 is SGHAT and CDR2 is FQNNGV in the germline V gene. This CDR3 is 16 amino acids long. Trimming pared 6 bases from V and 1 base from J, leaving 18 bases between. The CDR3 protein is CASRLNRVRANTEAFF. The DNA of the CDR3 is TGTGCCAGCAGACTCAACAGGGTTAGGGCGAACACTGAAGCTTTCTTT.

The rearrangement uses TRBV5-1 and TRBJ2-6; D ambiguous. Germline V gene lookup returns CDR1 SGHRS and CDR2 YFSETQ. The CDR3 loop spans 16 amino acids. Trimming took 0 bases from V and 0 from J, leaving 7 bases between them. CDR3 sequence: CASSLALGSGANVLTF. In nucleotides, the CDR3 is TGCGCCAGCAGCTTGGCCCTCGGCTCTGGGGCCAACGTCCTGACTTTC.

V usage is TRBV28 and J usage is TRBJ2-7; the match to TRBD2 covers 10 bases. V was clipped by 3 bases and J by 3 bases; unmatched bases: 5. This CDR3 comprises 15 residues. The germline gives CDR1 MDHEN, CDR2 SYDVKM. Written as DNA, the CDR3 is TGTGCCAGCAGTTTGGTCCTAGCGGGAGTCTACGAGCAGTACTTC. Amino acid sequence: CASSLVLAGVYEQYF.

The chain combines TRBV7-2 with TRBJ2-5; TRBD1 matches at 8 bases. From germline, CDR1 is SGHTA and CDR2 FQGNSA. After removal of 5 bases from V and 5 bases from J, the junction contained 4 bases not matched to a gene. The CDR3 spans 13 residues. DNA of the CDR3: TGTGCCAGCAGCCCGGGACAGGCTGAGACCCAGTACTTC. Translation: CASSPGQAETQYF.

V is TRBV29-1 and J is TRBJ2-1; 10 bases line up with TRBD2. The germline V gene encodes CDR1 SQVTM and CDR2 ANQGSEA. This CDR3 spans 15 amino acids. The trim removed 6 bases at V and 9 bases at J, leaving 14 bases unmatched. The CDR3 DNA follows: TGCAGCGTGGGGACATGGGCTAGCGGGAGTAGTGAGCAGTTCTTC. Its translation is CSVGTWASGSSEQFF.

The CDR3 coding sequence is TGTGCCAGCCGAAGGGACAGGACGGACTATGGCTACACCTTC. Translated: CASRRDRTDYGYTF. The chain is built from TRBV28 and TRBJ1-2; 8 nucleotides align to TRBD1. From germline, CDR1 is MDHEN and CDR2 SYDVKM. With 8 bases clipped from V and 3 bases from J, the junction kept 8 bases outside the gene matches. This CDR3 spans 14 amino acids.